This TCR beta chain originates from a study of blood T cells in healthy people across ages. Findings and limits, study-wide: Not knowing donor CMV status may have confounded expanded clonotype changes. Any conclusive comparison of naive versus antigen-experienced cells was prevented by using unsorted PBMCs. Roughly linear declines in TCR beta diversity per million T cells occurred with age.

This clonotype showed up many times. Antigen specificity is unknown. A sample-barcoded 5' primer and a J-beta primer mix were used in a second PCR of roughly 6 to 12 cycles. TCRdb analysed the 5' RACE reads with MiXCR anew, one entry per CDR3 protein. Among about 590,000 distinct CDR3 sequences, 25% to 30% were seen once, and the ten largest hold about a sixth. V was cut by 6 bases and J by 6 bases, with 15 bases left in between. This CDR3 spans 13 amino acids. Germline V gene lookup returns CDR1 DFQATT and CDR2 SNEGSKA (reference sequence). Sequenced input: blood. The V call is TRBV20-1, the J call TRBJ1-5; weak D call: TRBD1 (5 bases). This TCR was sampled from a woman of 80 years or more in good health. The CDR3: CSAGRGWSQPQHF. The DNA for the CDR3 is TGCAGTGCGGGGCGGGGCTGGAGTCAGCCCCAGCATTTT.